The T cell receptor (beta chain) under discussion was sequenced for a study of cytomegalovirus exposure and HLA in healthy donors (dated 2017 in TCRdb). With regard to the full study: The approximately 710 repertoires of the first cohort and the approximately 110 validation repertoires were produced on the same platform, according to a later analysis. The study aimed to test whether cataloging public T cell receptors could reveal signatures of past pathogen exposure. In addition to the first cohort of around 670 subjects, a separate validation cohort of 130 or so different subjects was used. The study combined high-throughput TCR immunosequencing, statistical association of individual TCRs with disease status, and machine learning to predict cytomegalovirus infection status.

The paper's findings and limits, for the study overall: It was suggested by the authors that the approach could potentially be generalized to other disease states and immunological phenotypes. While some public TCRs were present in many individuals, most TCR sequences turned up only very rarely across donors. Of the cluster scores, about 94% were above 0 in a later analysis, which found that TCRs clustered in the first cohort also tended to co-occur in the 90 to 150 validation repertoires. In both the original and validation cohorts, the classifier was reported to diagnose cytomegalovirus status with high specificity and sensitivity. The study gave a list of about 160 TCR beta chains associated with cytomegalovirus. In vitro tests confirmed that a few of the cytomegalovirus-associated TCR beta chains recognize cytomegalovirus antigens. A later analysis had no HLA typing for the validation cohort, so co-occurrence there was scored across all 130 or so repertoires.

To note about this clone: Its target antigen remains unknown. Base qualities are not provided; no much larger clone lies one nucleotide away.

The library was generated by the immunoSEQ multiplex PCR assay. The paper's processing steps were these. A statistical classification framework was built to diagnose cytomegalovirus status from the catalog of TCR beta chain sequences. TCRdb took over this immuneACCESS table, retaining in-frame rearrangements with V and J assigned. Such tables are incomplete; in checked studies, under half of the missing clones stem from an unresolved V gene, and the remainder is unexplained. That table gives V, J and clone size, and the DNA gave D and trimming. A total of approximately 170,000 clones appear in this sample, under 95% of them only once. The ten largest clones capture about 2.9% of the sample. The donors were included in the validation cohort of 120 subjects, a group kept apart from the roughly 690-subject first cohort. Sequencing used PBMCs. The receptor's source is a woman younger than 35 in good health and CMV-seropositive.

The CDR3 region has the sequence CASSKEERACTHTQYF. The DNA sequence is given as TGTGCCAGCAGCAAAGAGGAGCGGGCTTGCACACATACGCAGTATTTT. Rearrangement joined TRBV21-1 to TRBJ2-3; the table calls TRBD2, which could not be checked here. TRBV21-1 counts as a pseudogene. Its CDR3 holds 16 amino acids, cysteine through phenylalanine. CDR3 DNA is the only sequence kept; it has 48 bases, read in frame from the first base.